This is a list of T cell receptor beta chains from one sample in a study of shared T cell receptors in the human thymus. Profiling relied on immunoSEQ multiplex PCR, and the TCRdb table lists in-frame clones only, not all of them. The table lists hundreds of thousands of clones, around 87% of them singletons. This sample was shared with a second study, whose subject was human thymus T cells.

Sequencing was carried out using thymocytes. The receptor source for this set is a boy in the first two years of life with a congenital heart defect. The CDR3 runs from the conserved cysteine through the conserved F or W.

J: TRBJ1-2; V: TRBV5-6; length: 14; CDR3: CASSLDGKRNGYTF
J: TRBJ1-2; V: TRBV29-1; length: 14; CDR3: CSVRDSLLYYGYTF
J: TRBJ1-2; V: TRBV30; length: 14; CDR3: CAWSVEGFLYGYTF
J: TRBJ2-7; V: TRBV4-1; length: 17; CDR3: CASSQDQWRESSYEQYF
J: TRBJ1-1; V: TRBV5-6; length: 14; CDR3: CASSLVGTGTEAFF
J: TRBJ2-7; V: TRBV18; length: 15; CDR3: CASSPRQDRAYEQYF
J: TRBJ1-5; V: TRBV7-2; length: 15; CDR3: CASSFHPNSNQPQHF
J: TRBJ1-6; V: TRBV5-1; length: 15; CDR3: CASSFGRGYNSPLHF
J: TRBJ1-1; V: TRBV4-3; length: 15; CDR3: CASSHHNRGMGEAFF
J: TRBJ1-2; V: TRBV5-4; length: 15; CDR3: CASSFPERGAYGYTF
J: TRBJ1-2; V: TRBV5-4; length: 15; CDR3: CASSPRIPGVYGYTF
J: TRBJ2-3; V: TRBV30; length: 17; CDR3: CAWHPASDRGGTDTQYF
J: TRBJ2-5; V: TRBV5-1; length: 13; CDR3: CASSLTDEETQYF
J: TRBJ1-2; V: TRBV5-5; length: 16; CDR3: CASHRTGGTPAGGYTF
J: TRBJ2-1; V: TRBV5-1; length: 13; CDR3: CASSQGTHNEQFF
J: TRBJ2-1; V: TRBV29-1; length: 16; CDR3: CSVEDETPGTNNEQFF
J: TRBJ2-7; V: TRBV4-1; length: 20; CDR3: CASSQDNGAGALFPSYEQYF
J: TRBJ2-1; V: TRBV2; length: 23; CDR3: CASSVRPSLTSGGTKPSYNEQFF
J: TRBJ1-5; V: TRBV10-3; length: 15; CDR3: CAIGQSPYSNQPQHF
J: TRBJ1-1; V: TRBV28; length: 15; CDR3: CASSKGQPLNTEAFF
J: TRBJ2-7; V: TRBV28; length: 16; CDR3: CASSLADRKKSYEQYF
J: TRBJ1-5; V: TRBV2; length: 14; CDR3: CASSTRQPNQPQHF
J: NA; V: TRBV5-1; length: 20; CDR3: CASSNPPGGLPRLAIYEQYF
J: TRBJ2-3; V: TRBV9; length: 14; CDR3: CASSVSTGTDTQYF
J: TRBJ1-2; V: TRBV28; length: 14; CDR3: CASSSQQGGHGYTF
J: TRBJ2-3; V: TRBV5-4; length: 16; CDR3: CASSLTSVTKTDTQYF
J: TRBJ2-7; V: TRBV19; length: 16; CDR3: CASSIGPSGRSYEQYF
J: TRBJ2-5; V: TRBV28; length: 15; CDR3: CASSSPSGGQETQYF
J: TRBJ2-2; V: TRBV12-5; length: 12; CDR3: CASGSHPPGLFF
J: TRBJ1-5; V: TRBV7-8; length: 14; CDR3: CASSLEGEYQPQHF
J: TRBJ2-1; V: TRBV5-1; length: 16; CDR3: CASSLAASGGNNEQFF
J: TRBJ2-1; V: TRBV10-3; length: 16; CDR3: CAISEPDRGSYNEQFF
J: TRBJ2-1; V: TRBV7-9; length: 13; CDR3: CASSSGFNGEQFF
J: TRBJ1-5; V: TRBV30; length: 16; CDR3: CAWSERSDWGNQPQHF
J: TRBJ2-7; V: TRBV7-2; length: 16; CDR3: CASTRQAGGLSYEQYF
J: TRBJ1-4; V: TRBV5-1; length: 15; CDR3: CASSLEQGRSEKLFF
J: TRBJ1-5; V: TRBV9; length: 14; CDR3: CASSVGGGDQPQHF
J: TRBJ2-2; V: TRBV30; length: 16; CDR3: CAWSPTSGTNTGELFF
J: TRBJ2-2; V: TRBV28; length: 19; CDR3: CASSPPDRGHPTNTGELFF
J: TRBJ1-6; V: TRBV27; length: 15; CDR3: CASSLRDRGNSPLHF
J: TRBJ1-1; V: TRBV7-9; length: 13; CDR3: CASRNRETTEAFF
J: TRBJ2-7; V: TRBV7-9; length: 18; CDR3: CASSLRLPGTGDPYEQYF
J: TRBJ2-3; V: TRBV5-6; length: 16; CDR3: CASSLEGRGGTDTQYF
J: TRBJ2-7; V: TRBV25-1; length: 16; CDR3: CASSPLQGESFYEQYF
J: TRBJ1-1; V: TRBV11-1; length: 13; CDR3: CASSFTGNTEAFF
J: TRBJ2-1; V: TRBV25-1; length: 14; CDR3: CATKRGTGFYEQFF
J: TRBJ1-5; V: TRBV4-1; length: 15; CDR3: CASSQTGICNQPQHF
J: TRBJ2-3; V: TRBV9; length: 16; CDR3: CASSVDLGGAGDTQYF
J: TRBJ1-1; V: TRBV10-3; length: 16; CDR3: CAISENIGTPNTEAFF
J: TRBJ2-7; V: TRBV6-1; length: 15; CDR3: CASSSRLAGGYEQYF
J: TRBJ2-7; V: TRBV29-1; length: 12; CDR3: CSVAGGGYEQYF
J: TRBJ2-7; V: TRBV10-3; length: 15; CDR3: CAISSPTGSDYEQYF
J: NA; V: TRBV19; length: 16; CDR3: CASSRQLRAPRDEQYF
J: TRBJ2-7; V: TRBV28; length: 15; CDR3: CASSWEGGQFYEQYF
J: TRBJ1-2; V: TRBV6-6; length: 16; CDR3: CASNHLEGPPIYGYTF